What follows describes a single TCR beta chain. The antigen is not known. The entry originates in a study of TIL therapy for anti-PD-1-resistant metastatic lung cancer. For the study at large: Patients then received nivolumab; progressors got lymphodepletion, TIL and IL-2. Most patients had lung adenocarcinoma. Tumors carried a median about 1.5 non-synonymous mutations per megabase. Study-wide points: Infused TIL clonotypes partially replaced the baseline blood repertoire, then decayed over months.

The immunoSEQ assay was v3. Assay used: immunoSEQ multiplex PCR; TCRdb lists only in-frame clones, some missing. The sample contains about 21,000 clones, over 70% of which appear only once. The germline V gene has CDR1 MNHEY and CDR2 SVGAGI. The CDR3 extends over 16 amino acids. The ends lost 0 bases at V and 4 bases at J; junction bases unmatched: 4. Regarding time point: pre-treatment sample, taken before nivolumab and TIL therapy. Sequencing used blood, obtained at baseline. This TCR was recovered from a person aged 30 to 80 with non-small cell lung cancer. V usage is TRBV6-5 and J usage is TRBJ2-3, with TRBD1 matching over 10 bases. This CDR3 is CASSYSGTGVPDTQYF. The CDR3, as DNA: TGTGCCAGCAGTTACTCAGGGACAGGGGTGCCAGATACGCAGTATTTT.